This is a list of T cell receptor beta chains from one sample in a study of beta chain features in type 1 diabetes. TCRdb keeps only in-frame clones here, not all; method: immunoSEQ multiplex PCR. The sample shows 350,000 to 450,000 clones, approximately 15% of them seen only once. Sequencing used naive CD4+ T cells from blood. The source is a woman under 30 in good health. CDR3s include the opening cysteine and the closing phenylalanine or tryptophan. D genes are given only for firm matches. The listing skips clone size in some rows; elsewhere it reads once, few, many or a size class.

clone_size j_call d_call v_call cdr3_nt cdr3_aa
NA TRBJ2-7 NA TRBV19 TGTGCCAGTGGGACCGGGGGAGCGGGTGGCTACGAGCAGTACTTC CASGTGGAGGYEQYF
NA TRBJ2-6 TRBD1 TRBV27 TGTGCCAGCAGTCCTCAGGGGGTAGGTACCTCTGGGGCCAACGTCCTGACTTTC CASSPQGVGTSGANVLTF
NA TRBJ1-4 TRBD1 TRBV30 TGTGCCTGGAGTGTACTGGACAGGGGGGAAAAACTGTTTTTT CAWSVLDRGEKLFF
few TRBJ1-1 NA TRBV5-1 TGCGCCAGCAGAGAGGACACGGTGGCTTTCTTT CASREDTVAFF
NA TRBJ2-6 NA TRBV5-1 TGCGCCAGCAGCTTGGAGAGTGCCGGGGCCAACGTCCTGACTTTC CASSLESAGANVLTF
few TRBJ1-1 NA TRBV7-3 TGTGCCAGCAGCTTACTTACTCTCCAGGAGAACACTGAAGCTTTCTTT CASSLLTLQENTEAFF
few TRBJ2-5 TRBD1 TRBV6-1 TGTGCCAGCCAGCGGGACAGGGGAGAGACCCAGTACTTC CASQRDRGETQYF
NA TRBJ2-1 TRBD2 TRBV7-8 TGTGCCAGCAGTCCGACTAGCGGGATTTACAATGAGCAGTTCTTC CASSPTSGIYNEQFF
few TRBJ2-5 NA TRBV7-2 TGTGCCAGCAGCTTAGCTCCAGGGGAAGGGGAGACCCAGTACTTC CASSLAPGEGETQYF
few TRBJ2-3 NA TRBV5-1 TGCGCCAGCAGTTCGGAGGGGGATACGCAGTATTTT CASSSEGDTQYF